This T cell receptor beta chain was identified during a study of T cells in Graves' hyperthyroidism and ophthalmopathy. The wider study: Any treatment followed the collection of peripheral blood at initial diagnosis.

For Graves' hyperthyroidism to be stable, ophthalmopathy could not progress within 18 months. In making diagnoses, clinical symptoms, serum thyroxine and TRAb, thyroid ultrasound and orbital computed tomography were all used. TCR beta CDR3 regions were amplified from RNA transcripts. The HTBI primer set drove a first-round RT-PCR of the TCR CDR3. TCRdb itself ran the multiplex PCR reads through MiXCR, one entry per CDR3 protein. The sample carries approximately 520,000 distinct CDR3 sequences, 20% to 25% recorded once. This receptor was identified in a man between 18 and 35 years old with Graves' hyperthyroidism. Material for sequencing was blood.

The CDR3 DNA is TGCGCCAGCAGCTCCACCGGACAGGGCACCGGGGAGCTGTTTTTT. As protein: CASSSTGQGTGELFF. V gene TRBV5-1 combines with J gene TRBJ2-2, with TRBD1 matching over 8 bases. V dropped 3 bases and J dropped 4; count of bases not matched to a gene: 5. The CDR3 has 15 residues. Per germline, CDR1 SGHRS and CDR2 YFSETQ.